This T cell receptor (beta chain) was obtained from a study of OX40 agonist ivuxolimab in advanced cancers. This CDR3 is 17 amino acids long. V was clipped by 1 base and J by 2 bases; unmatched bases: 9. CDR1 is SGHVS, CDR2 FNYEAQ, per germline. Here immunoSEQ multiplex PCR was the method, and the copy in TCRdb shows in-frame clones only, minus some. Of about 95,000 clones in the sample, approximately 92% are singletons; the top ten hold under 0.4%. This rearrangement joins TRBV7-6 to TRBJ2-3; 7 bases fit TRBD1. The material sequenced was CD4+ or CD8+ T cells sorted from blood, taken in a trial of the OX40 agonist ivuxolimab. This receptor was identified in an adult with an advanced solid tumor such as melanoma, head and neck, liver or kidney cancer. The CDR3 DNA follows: TGTGCCAGCAGCTTAGTAAGGCTAGGGACAGACACAGATACGCAGTATTTT. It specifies CASSLVRLGTDTDTQYF.